This T cell receptor beta chain was captured by sequencing in a study of CD8+CD57+ T cells in acquired aplastic anemia. Study overall: Quantities of DNA derived from sorted CD4+ and CD8+ cells averaged about 3.2 ug.

The template for TCR beta VDJ and CDR3 sequence profiling was genomic DNA. Via MiXCR, TCRdb re-called the reads, giving one row per CDR3 protein. Of roughly 250,000 distinct CDR3 sequences listed, more than 45% were seen once; the top ten hold over 7.5%. This CDR3 contains 17 residues. Trimming removed 2 bases from V and 7 bases from J, with 23 bases in between. Germline loops: CDR1 SGHTA, CDR2 FQGTGA. Patients picked for sequencing had shown CD8+CD57+ cell expansion detected by flow cytometry. This clonotype has just a few counts. This TCR was sampled from a human donor with aplastic anemia. The chain employs TRBV7-3 and TRBJ2-5; the D call may be TRBD1 or TRBD2 (5 bases each). The sample was sorted CD4+, CD8+, or CD8+CD57+ T cells (not recorded which) from PBMCs. CDR3: CASSLLGTGASPWTQYF. CDR3 nucleotide sequence: TGTGCCAGCAGCTTACTCGGCACAGGAGCTAGCCCATGGACCCAGTACTTC.